The TCR beta chain described here comes from a study of cytomegalovirus exposure and HLA in healthy donors. Study results and limitations: No immune exposure information besides CMV serostatus was available.

Vbeta (60) and Jbeta (13) primers were used in the PCR. Repertoires were generated with immunoSEQ multiplex PCR, while TCRdb's copy carries only in-frame clones and drops some. The sample records more than 80,000 clones, more than 60% being singletons. The CDR3 is made up of 16 amino acids. The V gene end was trimmed by 4 bases and the J gene end by 0 bases; junction bases not matched to a gene: 9. Germline CDR1 reads SGHNT; CDR2 reads YYREEE (reference sequence). Comment on this clone: The antigen remains unidentified.

This TCR was recovered from a young man in good health and CMV-seropositive. The V call is TRBV5-4, the J call TRBJ2-7; the match to TRBD1 covers 8 bases. The sequencing sample was made of PBMCs. The CDR3 sequence: CASSPGTGLSSYEQYF. CDR3 sequence (DNA): TGTGCCAGCAGCCCAGGGACAGGACTAAGCTCCTACGAGCAGTACTTC.